The 19 T cell receptor beta chains below were found in one sample sequenced in a study of molecular identifiers for immune sequencing clone quantification. Using its own MiXCR run on the PCR reads, TCRdb lists one record per CDR3 protein. The table shows some 97,000 distinct CDR3 sequences, with approximately 24% occurring only once. Sequencing was carried out using naive CD8+ T cells from blood, with Jurkat cell RNA spiked in. Subset in this sample: FACS-sorted CD8+CD4-CCR7+CD45RA+ naive T cells. Every receptor here comes from a human donor in good health. Some libraries in this study had Jurkat cell RNA spiked in.

This clonotype was seen at least ten times. The rearrangement links TRBV5-4 to TRBJ1-1; the match to TRBD1 covers 9 bases. The V and J ends lost 2 bases and 6 bases, in that order; junction bases with no gene match: 5. This CDR3 is built from 14 residues. Per the germline V gene, CDR1 is SGHNT and CDR2 is YYREEE (reference sequence). The CDR3 DNA is TGTGCCAGCAGCTTACAGGGGGCTTTGGCTGAAGCTTTCTTT. Translated, it gives CASSLQGALAEAFF.

Ten or more counts support this clonotype. The rearrangement uses TRBV28 and TRBJ2-3, with D perhaps given as TRBD1 or TRBD2 (6 bases each). This CDR3 has 18 amino acids. Germline-derived CDR1 and CDR2 are MDHEN and SYDVKM. Trimming removed 3 bases from V and 3 bases from J, with 22 bases in between. In DNA, the CDR3 is TGTGCCAGCAGTTTGGGACTTACAGGGACCCTTCGAACAGATACGCAGTATTTT. The encoded protein is CASSLGLTGTLRTDTQYF.

This clonotype showed up just a few times. A much more abundant neighbour one base away suggests this may be a read error. This is likely a read error, given that the CDR3 carries no conserved phenylalanine or tryptophan at its end. This rearrangement joins TRBV7-2 to TRBJ2-7; 8 nucleotides align to TRBD1. Germline trimming cut 4 bases from V and 6 bases from J; bases unmatched to any gene: 14. In germline, CDR1 is SGHTA, CDR2 FQGNSA. The CDR3 totals 16 residues. The CDR3 nucleotides are TGTGCCAGCAGCTCATTCCCCGGACAGGGCCTCAGCGAGCAGTACTAC. Translating it yields CASSSFPGQGLSEQYY.

Notes on this clonotype: A much larger clone sits a single nucleotide away, making a read error possible. This chain connects TRBV7-9 to TRBJ1-1; possibly TRBD1 for D (5 bases). Germline V gene sequence: CDR1 SEHNR, CDR2 FQNEAQ (reference sequence). Trimming took off 1 base at V and 4 bases at J, with 16 bases between the two ends. The CDR3 has 16 residues. The CDR3 bases are TGTGCCAGCAGCTTAGGCACGGGGGACGCGCTCACTGAAGCTTTCTTT. This encodes CASSLGTGDALTEAFF.

In its sample, this clonotype was seen once. V and J are TRBV3-1 and TRBJ2-1; D is perhaps TRBD1 (6 bases). This CDR3 has 15 amino acids. Trimming pared 0 bases from V and 7 bases from J, leaving 13 bases between. CDR1 LGHDT and CDR2 YNNKEL come from the germline V gene (reference sequence). CDR3: CASSQDQGLANEQFF. The CDR3 DNA sequence: TGTGCCAGCAGCCAAGATCAGGGGTTGGCAAATGAGCAGTTCTTC.

To note about this clonotype: Being one base from a much bigger clone, this may be a read error. The V call is TRBV7-2, the J call TRBJ2-7; D gene unclear. The CDR3 is 13 amino acids. CDR1 and CDR2 from the germline V gene are SGHTA and FQGNSA. The CDR3, as DNA: TGTGCCAGCAGCTTTAGTCGCCTCTACGCGCAGTACTTC. Translated: CASSFSRLYAQYF.

A single count supports this clonotype. CDR3 amino acids: CASSRTDRAFHEQYF. The CDR3 DNA reads TGCGCCAGCAGCCGGACAGATAGGGCGTTTCACGAGCAGTACTTC. V usage is TRBV4-3 and J usage is TRBJ2-7; D may be TRBD1 (6 bases). The length of the CDR3 is 15 residues. Between the trimmed V and J ends, which lost 4 bases and 5 bases, there was a span of 18 bases. Germline CDR1 and CDR2: LGHNA and YSLEER.

This clonotype has a handful of counts. V gene TRBV5-1 combines with J gene TRBJ2-1, with TRBD2 identical over 10 bases. V dropped 2 bases and J dropped 9; count of bases not matched to a gene: 5. The V gene's germline CDR1 is SGHRS and CDR2 YFSETQ. The CDR3 is made up of 14 amino acids. CDR3 in amino acids: CASSLSSGSSEQFF. CDR3 coding DNA: TGCGCCAGCAGCTTATCTAGCGGGAGTAGTGAGCAGTTCTTC.

Only a few counts were recorded for this clonotype. A much larger clone is a single base away; this may be a read error. The rearrangement uses TRBV18 and TRBJ2-2; D tentatively fits TRBD1 or TRBD2 (5 bases each). CDR1 and CDR2 from the germline V gene are KGHSH and LQKENI. The CDR3 spans 17 residues. V lost 3 bases to trimming and J lost 5 bases, with 19 bases between them. CDR3 amino acids: CASSPEDGADRTGELFF. The CDR3 region has the DNA TGTGCCAGCTCACCTGAAGACGGGGCGGATCGGACCGGGGAGCTGTTTTTT.

As for this clonotype: A junction end diverges from the germline sequence, so it may reflect a read error. This sequence joins TRBV11-3 and TRBJ2-5; D possibly corresponds to TRBD1 (6 bases). Germline V lookup: CDR1 SGHNT, CDR2 YENEEA. CDR3 length: 14 amino acids. CDR3 nucleotide sequence: TGTGCCAGCAGCTTGAGGGGGTTCCAAGAGACCCCGTACTTC. It yields the protein CASSLRGFQETPYF.

This clonotype was seen many times. V and J are TRBV29-1 and TRBJ2-1, with a weak D call TRBD2 (7 bases). Germline V CDR1 and CDR2: SQVTM, ANQGSEA. V was trimmed by 6 bases and J by 5 bases, leaving 11 bases between them. This CDR3 comprises 12 residues. The CDR3 DNA reads TGCAGCGTAGGGGGGGGAAACAATGAGCAGTTCTTC. Amino acid sequence: CSVGGGNNEQFF.

The table lists this clonotype with a few counts. The chain carries TRBV19 and TRBJ2-7, with D tentatively TRBD2 (6 bases). CDR3 length equals 15 residues. The germline V and J ends were trimmed by 5 bases and 12 bases, with 26 bases remaining between them. The germline V gene has CDR1 LNHDA and CDR2 SQIVND (reference sequence). This chain's CDR3 is CASSSIADPNYGRYF. The CDR3 nucleotides read TGTGCCAGTAGTTCTATAGCGGATCCGAACTACGGGCGGTACTTC.

This clonotype was detected many times. The genes are TRBV6-2 or TRBV6-3 and TRBJ2-5; the match to TRBD2 covers 9 bases. V shed 2 bases, J shed 2 bases, and the junction held 6 bases outside the gene matches. Germline CDR1 is MNHEY and CDR2 is SVGEGT. The CDR3 is 16 residues long. CDR3 sequence reads: CASSYPTAGGQETQYF. CDR3 sequence (DNA): TGTGCCAGCAGTTACCCCACAGCGGGGGGACAAGAGACCCAGTACTTC.

This clonotype was seen a few times. The chain uses TRBV12-3 or TRBV12-4 and TRBJ1-1, with D maybe TRBD1 (5 bases). This CDR3 spans 14 amino acids. The V end was cut by 5 bases, the J end by 7 bases, with 17 bases between. CDR3 coding DNA: TGTGCCAGCAGTCCAATGGGGGGGGAGGGTGAAGCTTTCTTT. This sequence encodes CASSPMGGEGEAFF.

On this clonotype: The junction does not match germline at one end; this may be a read error. J is TRBJ2-7 and V is TRBV18, with 12 nucleotides matching TRBD2. The CDR3 runs to 15 residues. CDR1 is KGHSH, CDR2 LQKENI, per germline. The CDR3 DNA is TGTGCCAGCTCACCCACGGGACTAGCGGGCTACGAGCGGTGCTTC. Residues: CASSPTGLAGYERCF.

This clonotype was seen ten or more times. V and J are TRBV7-6 and TRBJ2-7, with a possible D match to TRBD2 (7 bases). This CDR3 contains 13 residues. Per germline, CDR1 SGHVS and CDR2 FNYEAQ. V was shortened by 5 bases and J by 2 bases, with 10 bases between the two germline ends. Here the CDR3 DNA reads TGTGCCAGCAGCGAGGGGGGGGCCTACGAGCAGTACTTC. It encodes CASSEGGAYEQYF.

This clonotype was counted many times. V is TRBV4-3 and J is TRBJ2-7; D gene ambiguous. CDR3 length: 13 residues. Germline loops: CDR1 LGHNA, CDR2 YSLEER. V was trimmed by 3 bases and J by 2 bases, leaving 8 bases between them. CDR3 amino acids: CASSQDGTYEQYF. For the CDR3, the DNA is TGCGCCAGCAGCCAGGATGGCACCTACGAGCAGTACTTC.

The V gene is TRBV4-3, the J gene TRBJ2-7; D remains unclear. V was shortened by 1 base and J by 5 bases, with 15 bases between the two germline ends. The CDR3 is made up of 15 amino acids. The germline V gene encodes CDR1 LGHNA and CDR2 YSLEER. CDR3: CASSQVPDPVHEQYF. The CDR3 DNA follows: TGCGCCAGCAGCCAAGTACCGGACCCAGTCCACGAGCAGTACTTC.

Comments on this clonotype: A much larger clone lies a single base off, so this may be a read error. The chain employs TRBV7-9 and TRBJ1-1; tentative D call: TRBD1 (5 bases). Germline values: CDR1 SEHNR, CDR2 FQNEAQ (reference sequence). This CDR3 comprises 13 residues. The chain's CDR3 is CASSFLQGAEALF. As DNA, the CDR3 is TGTGCCAGCAGCTTCCTGCAGGGCGCTGAAGCTCTCTTT. Combining the CDR3 with reference TRBV7-9 and TRBJ1-1 gives the whole variable domain DTGVSQNPRHKITKRGQNVTFRCDPISEHNRLYWYRQTLGQGPEFLTYFQNEAQLEKSRLLSDRFSAERPKGSFSTLEIQRTEQGDSAMYLCASSFLQGAEALFGQGTRLTVV.